This T cell receptor (beta chain) comes out of a study of blood T cell repertoires in COVID-19. Study in general: Collection of acute and convalescent COVID-19 samples took place in the United States, Italy and Spain. PBMCs, B-cell-depleted T cells, or T cells provided the cDNA or gDNA that made up the material.

Per the original data handling: For nucleated cells, counts were estimated from reference gene primer amplification. TCRdb's copy holds only in-frame clones and misses some; the assay was immunoSEQ multiplex PCR. The DNA gave D and trimming, while V, J and clone size come from that table. The sample contains about 150,000 clones, roughly 80% of which appear only once. This CDR3 is 14 amino acids long. CDR1 is SQVTM and CDR2 is ANQGSEA in the germline V gene. The ends lost 6 bases at V and 3 bases at J; junction bases unmatched: 4. The sample was peripheral blood. The chain combines TRBV29-1 with TRBJ2-2, with TRBD1 matching over 10 bases. This sequence originates from a man aged 50 or older with active or convalescent COVID-19. Written as DNA, the CDR3 is TGCAGCGTGGAGACAGGGGGCCACACCGGGGAGCTGTTTTTT. It encodes CSVETGGHTGELFF.